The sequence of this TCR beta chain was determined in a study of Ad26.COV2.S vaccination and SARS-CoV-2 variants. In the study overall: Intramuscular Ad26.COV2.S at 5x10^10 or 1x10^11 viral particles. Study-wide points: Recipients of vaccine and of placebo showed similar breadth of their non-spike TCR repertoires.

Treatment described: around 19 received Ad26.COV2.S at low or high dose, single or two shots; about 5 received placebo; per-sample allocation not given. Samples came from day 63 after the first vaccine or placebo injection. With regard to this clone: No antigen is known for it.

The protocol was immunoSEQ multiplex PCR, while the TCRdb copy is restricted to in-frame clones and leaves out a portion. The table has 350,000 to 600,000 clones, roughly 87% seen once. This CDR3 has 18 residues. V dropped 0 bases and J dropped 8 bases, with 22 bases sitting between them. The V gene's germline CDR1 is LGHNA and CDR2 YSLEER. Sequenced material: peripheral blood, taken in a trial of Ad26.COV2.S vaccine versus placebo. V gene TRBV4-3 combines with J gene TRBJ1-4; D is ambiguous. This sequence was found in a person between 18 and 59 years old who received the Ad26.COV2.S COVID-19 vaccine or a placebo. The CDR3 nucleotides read TGCGCCAGCAGCCAAGATGGACCGAAGACCCTGGGCTCGGAAAAACTGTTTTTT. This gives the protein CASSQDGPKTLGSEKLFF.